The entry below describes one T cell receptor beta chain. The antigen is not known. The data were taken from a study of blood T cells in healthy people across ages. PCR was performed a second time for about 7 to 12 cycles using a sample-barcoded 5' primer and a J-beta primer mix. TCRdb itself ran the 5' RACE reads through MiXCR, one entry per CDR3 protein. This sample has 800,000 to 950,000 distinct CDR3 sequences, with roughly 28% found just once. The trim removed 5 bases at V and 5 bases at J, leaving 8 bases unmatched. The V gene's germline CDR1 is SGHKS and CDR2 YYEKEE (reference sequence). This CDR3 has 15 residues. Study-wide findings and caveats: Underestimates were what the diversity estimates from one million T cells were considered to be.

The data also belong to a second study, concerning T cells of mothers and their children.

The sequenced sample was blood. The chain combines TRBV5-5 with TRBJ2-2; 8 bases are a match to TRBD1. The sequence was obtained from a middle-aged woman in good health. CDR3 nucleotides: TGTGCCAGCAGACAGGCAGGGGGCCCGACCGGGGAGCTGTTTTTT. It specifies CASRQAGGPTGELFF.